This T cell receptor (beta chain) is from a study of T cell repertoires in cytomegalovirus infection. CDR1 is SGHTA and CDR2 is FQGTGA in the germline V gene. The CDR3 runs to 15 residues. Trimming removed 4 bases at V and 6 bases at J, with 18 bases between. This clonotype was seen at least ten times. Its antigen is undetermined. Each CDR3 protein gets one entry after TCRdb re-called the reads with MiXCR. Here the sample spans 300,000 to 400,000 distinct CDR3 sequences, over 7.5% being singletons. General study findings and limits: What dominated the ex vivo response were HLA-C-restricted CMV-specific TCR beta clonotypes.

The chain couples TRBV7-3 to TRBJ2-5; D not resolved. Sequenced material: PBMCs. The source of this sequence is a human donor in good health (CMV status not recorded). Some clones in this sample may be carry-over from other donors' samples. The CDR3 loop is CASSSTSGPEKTQYF. The CDR3 DNA sequence: TGTGCCAGCAGCTCCACCTCGGGTCCAGAAAAGACCCAGTACTTC.